This T cell receptor beta chain was recorded in a study of early T cells in non-severe SARS-CoV-2 infection. Background on the study: Sequencing used unsorted whole-blood bulk RNA, so chains lack pairing. Findings and caveats of the study: Comparison of clonotypes with VDJdb favored anti-spike CD8 responses while missing private and CD4 specificities.

This clonotype was seen at least ten times. Its cognate antigen is unknown. As part of library construction, unique molecular identifiers were attached to individual cDNA molecules. MiXCR, run by TCRdb on the 5' RACE reads, gives a single entry per CDR3 protein. This sample has about 37,000 distinct CDR3 sequences, with approximately 8% found just once. The CDR3 runs 14 residues. Trimming took off 3 bases at V and 10 bases at J, with 13 bases between the two ends. This clonotype was obtained from an adult who was a healthcare worker with PCR-confirmed SARS-CoV-2 infection or an uninfected control (not recorded which). Sequenced here: whole blood, sampled at baseline. This chain uses TRBV12-3 or TRBV12-4 with TRBJ1-6; D is perhaps TRBD1 (6 bases). The chain's CDR3 is CASSLRGLGSPLHF. In nucleotides, the CDR3 is TGTGCCAGCAGTTTGCGGGGGCTAGGGTCACCCCTCCACTTT.